A selection of T cell receptor beta chains follows, all from one sample in a study of beta chain features in type 1 diabetes. Assay: immunoSEQ multiplex PCR; the TCRdb copy retains only in-frame clones and omits some. The data show 25,000 or so clones, more than 60% seen once. Sequencing was carried out using Tregs from blood. These receptors all come from a woman aged 40 to 55 in good health. Each CDR3 is given without its conserved first and last residue.

CDR3 protein,V gene,J gene
ASSDRQGARSPLH,TRBV6-1,TRBJ1-6
SGRTGMKAEAF,TRBV29-1,TRBJ1-1
SATGFSYEQY,TRBV29-1,TRBJ2-7
ASSLGSGGTDTQY,TRBV7-9,TRBJ2-3
ASSYSPVSNQPQH,TRBV6-5,TRBJ1-5
ASQNRVYGYT,TRBV28,TRBJ1-2
ASSYRGSQETQY,TRBV6-5,TRBJ2-5
ASSLLGQGITDTQY,TRBV7-9,TRBJ2-3
ASKSGGGYEQY,TRBV5-4,TRBJ2-7
SVQQGFGNNQPQH,TRBV29-1,TRBJ1-5
ASSDGQGDNEQF,TRBV19,TRBJ2-1
ASRGDIGYYEQY,TRBV6-1,TRBJ2-7
ASSRGDPGNTIY,TRBV7-2,TRBJ1-3
ASSPGVDTEAF,TRBV18,TRBJ1-1
ASSLIAGREPQH,TRBV5-1,TRBJ1-5
SVGRGALGYT,TRBV29-1,TRBJ1-2
ASSTEAVYGYT,TRBV7-9,TRBJ1-2
ASSARVTDTQY,TRBV6-1,TRBJ2-3
SVGRQGLYEQY,TRBV29-1,TRBJ2-7
ASTTSLDYGYT,TRBV5-4,TRBJ1-2
ASSLRLAGGLSYNEQF,TRBV5-1,TRBJ2-1
ASSLQPGQGIGRAF,TRBV7-6,TRBJ1-1
AISDRGGDSNQPQH,TRBV10-3,TRBJ1-5
ASSVRLIMDTQY,TRBV9,TRBJ2-3
ASSLLTAAGNIQY,TRBV7-2,TRBJ2-4
ATRLAGVETQY,TRBV10-2,TRBJ2-5
ASSLQGVGTEAF,TRBV7-9,TRBJ1-1
ASSLAGNTEAF,TRBV5-1,TRBJ1-1
ASSPGPQRKQF,TRBV23-1,TRBJ2-1
ASSFEPAGGRNIQY,TRBV11-2,TRBJ2-4
ASSYGLAGETQY,TRBV18,TRBJ2-5
ASSLGVPGANVLT,TRBV5-4,TRBJ2-6
ASSFLGLEFVNEQF,TRBV11-2,TRBJ2-1
ASIGTGGAGTEAF,TRBV5-1,TRBJ1-1
ASSLGTVNGGSPLH,TRBV5-8,TRBJ1-6
ASSPDNRVTDTQY,TRBV18,TRBJ2-3
ATSRDRLILGELF,TRBV15,TRBJ2-2
ASRPQGSTEAF,TRBV7-9,TRBJ1-1
ASSAAVNNQPQH,TRBV18,TRBJ1-5
ASSALVSYEQY,TRBV5-1,TRBJ2-7
ASSYLGFHSGNTIY,TRBV6-5,TRBJ1-3
SVGGQNAFGEQY,TRBV29-1,TRBJ2-7
ASSLRGDWNEQF,TRBV5-1,TRBJ2-1
ASSPPMAGSGNTIY,TRBV5-1,TRBJ1-3
ASSQDLVGGREAF,TRBV4-1,TRBJ1-1
ASSLTSGGGYEQY,TRBV7-2,TRBJ2-7
ASSFPQGGAEAF,TRBV6-6,TRBJ1-1
ASSLGAWDSRTTNEKLF,TRBV7-2,TRBJ1-4